The 18 T cell receptor beta chains in this list originate from one sample, sequenced in a study of T cell responses to AZD1222 COVID-19 vaccine. Clones were read by immunoSEQ multiplex PCR, and TCRdb kept only the in-frame ones, dropping some. The data show 95,000 or so clones, with around nine tenths seen just once and approximately 3% held by the top ten. Source: peripheral blood, taken on day 0 of MenACWY control vaccination. Receptors were obtained from an adult in good health.

The chain links TRBV4-3 to TRBJ2-2; the match to TRBD2 covers 9 bases. The V and J ends lost 2 bases and 1 base, in that order; junction bases with no gene match: 8. The germline V gene has CDR1 LGHNA and CDR2 YSLEER. The CDR3 totals 18 residues. The CDR3 loop is CASSQPYAGGKNTGELFF. The DNA of the CDR3 is TGCGCCAGCAGCCAACCCTATGCGGGGGGGAAGAACACCGGGGAGCTGTTTTTT.

This chain connects TRBV7-3 to TRBJ2-3, with 10 bases fitting TRBD2. The V segment lost 4 bases and the J segment 5 bases; nucleotides outside the gene matches: 6. Germline-derived CDR1 and CDR2 are SGHTA and FQGTGA. There are 15 residues in the CDR3. The CDR3 coding sequence is TGTGCCAGCAGCTCCCAGCGGGGGGGAGGAGATACGCAGTATTTT. It yields the protein CASSSQRGGGDTQYF.

V usage is TRBV7-2 and J usage is TRBJ2-7, with a tentative D call TRBD1 (6 bases). CDR3 length: 15 amino acids. Germline assignment: CDR1 SGHTA and CDR2 FQGNSA. The ends were cut back, 1 base at V and 2 bases at J, with 12 bases in the middle. Here the CDR3 DNA reads TGTGCCAGCAGCTTAGGTTCAGGGGTTACCTACGAGCAGTACTTC. Translation gives CASSLGSGVTYEQYF.

The CDR3 bases are TGTGCCAGCAGGATAGAAGGTCATCAGCCCCAGCATTTT. This encodes CASRIEGHQPQHF. V and J are TRBV12-3 or TRBV12-4 and TRBJ1-5, with D hard to call. Trimming removed 6 bases at V and 5 bases at J, with 11 bases between. This CDR3 is built from 13 residues.

This sequence joins TRBV27 and TRBJ2-3; D gene ambiguous. The ends were cut back, 7 bases at V and 0 bases at J, with 8 bases in the middle. The CDR3 totals 13 residues. Germline V gene lookup returns CDR1 MNHEY and CDR2 SMNVEV (reference sequence). CDR3 in amino acids: CASTRISTDTQYF. The DNA of the CDR3 is TGTGCCAGCACCCGAATCAGCACAGATACGCAGTATTTT.

This rearrangement joins TRBV6-5 to TRBJ2-1, with 7 nucleotides matching TRBD2. The V segment lost 4 bases and the J segment 1 base; nucleotides outside the gene matches: 1. Germline V gene data show CDR1 as MNHEY and CDR2 as SVGAGI. The CDR3 consists of 14 residues. CDR3 DNA sequence: TGTGCCAGCAGTTCAGCGGGGTCCTACAATGAGCAGTTCTTC. Protein: CASSSAGSYNEQFF.

The chain employs TRBV5-6 and TRBJ1-4; 7 nucleotides align to TRBD1. The CDR3 contains 14 residues. Germline CDR1 SGHDT, CDR2 YYEEEE. The V gene end was trimmed by 3 bases and the J gene end by 6 bases; junction bases not matched to a gene: 5. The CDR3 loop reads CASSSGTVYEKLFF. Here the CDR3 DNA reads TGTGCCAGCAGCTCCGGGACAGTTTATGAAAAACTGTTTTTT.

The chain carries TRBV29-1 and TRBJ1-2, with D perhaps TRBD1 (5 bases). The V gene's germline CDR1 is SQVTM and CDR2 ANQGSEA. This CDR3 is 13 amino acids long. The ends were cut back, 3 bases at V and 4 bases at J, with 12 bases in the middle. The CDR3 DNA reads TGCAGCGTTGAGCAGGGCCGCGGCTATGGCTACACCTTC. As protein: CSVEQGRGYGYTF.

This clone was seen a single time. This chain links TRBV3-1 (or the pseudogene TRBV3-2) with TRBJ2-2; unclear D gene. Germline CDR1 LGHDT, CDR2 YNNKEL (reference sequence). This CDR3 spans 16 amino acids. With 4 bases removed from V and 0 bases from J, the gap between germline ends came to 12 bases. This chain's CDR3 is CASSPLDATNTGELFF. Here the CDR3 DNA reads TGTGCCAGCAGCCCCTTAGACGCCACGAACACCGGGGAGCTGTTTTTT.

The chain has TRBV28 and TRBJ2-1, with 14 bases identical to TRBD2. CDR1 MDHEN and CDR2 SYDVKM come from the germline V gene. This CDR3 is 16 amino acids long. Trimming cost V 6 bases and J 4 bases; bases outside gene matches: 5. The DNA of the CDR3 is TGTGCCAGCAGACCAGGGACTAGCGGGAGTTACAATGAGCAGTTCTTC. Protein: CASRPGTSGSYNEQFF.

This clone has a single count. The chain is built from TRBV30 and TRBJ1-5; D remains ambiguous. The V gene's germline CDR1 is GTSNPN and CDR2 SVGIG (reference sequence). The CDR3 runs 13 residues. Trimming shortened V by 0 bases and J by 5 bases, and 8 bases separated the two germline ends. CDR3 DNA: TGTGCCTGGAGTGTACGGAGTGATCAGCCCCAGCATTTT. It yields the protein CAWSVRSDQPQHF.

The CDR3 spells CASSVGILRMDTQYF. Written as DNA, the CDR3 is TGTGCCAGCAGCGTCGGCATTTTGAGGATGGATACGCAGTATTTT. The chain couples TRBV9 to TRBJ2-3; D uncertain. Germline V CDR1 and CDR2: SGDLS, YYNGEE. V lost 2 bases to trimming and J lost 6 bases, with 16 bases between them. The CDR3 loop spans 15 amino acids.

The V call is TRBV20-1, the J call TRBJ2-3, with D perhaps matching TRBD2 (7 bases). CDR3 length equals 16 residues. V was clipped by 3 bases and J by 1 base, with 17 bases between them. The V gene's germline CDR1 is DFQATT and CDR2 SNEGSKA (reference sequence). CDR3 sequence: CSASPPGGLGTDTQYF. The CDR3 nucleotides read TGCAGTGCTAGTCCCCCCGGGGGGCTTGGCACAGATACGCAGTATTTT.

This clone was detected once. The chain carries TRBV5-4 and TRBJ2-4; weak D call: TRBD1 (5 bases). The CDR3 spans 14 residues. CDR1 is SGHNT, CDR2 YYREEE, per germline (reference sequence). V lost 1 base, J lost 6 bases, and 11 bases lay in between. CDR3 loop: CASSLQGWGNIQYF. CDR3 nucleotide sequence: TGTGCCAGCAGCTTGCAGGGCTGGGGAAACATTCAGTACTTC.

This clone turned up a few times. The rearrangement uses TRBV19 and TRBJ2-7, with D possibly TRBD1 on 6 matching bases. V lost 3 bases to trimming and J lost 0 bases, with 18 bases between them. The germline gives CDR1 LNHDA, CDR2 SQIVND (reference sequence). The CDR3 extends over 17 amino acids. The CDR3 DNA follows: TGTGCCAGTAGTATTTCGGGATCAGGGGTTATCTCCTACGAGCAGTACTTC. Protein sequence: CASSISGSGVISYEQYF.

The gene calls are TRBV5-8 and TRBJ1-5; D unclear. The CDR3 is 16 amino acids. Germline lookup yields CDR1 SGHTS and CDR2 YDEGEE. V was clipped by 6 bases and J by 3 bases, with 19 bases between them. Written as DNA, the CDR3 is TGTGCCAGCACCGAGGAGTTCCGTTTCGTCAATCAGCCCCAGCATTTT. Translation gives CASTEEFRFVNQPQHF.

The chain has TRBV7-2 and TRBJ1-6; D gene ambiguous. Per the germline V gene, CDR1 is SGHTA and CDR2 is FQGNSA. The V end was cut by 4 bases, the J end by 1 base, with 11 bases between. The CDR3 loop spans 16 amino acids. CDR3 sequence reads: CASSSPGESYNSPLHF. The CDR3 coding sequence is TGTGCCAGCAGCTCACCCGGGGAATCCTATAATTCACCCCTCCACTTT. The full variable domain, completed using reference TRBV7-2 and TRBJ1-6, is GAGVSQSPSNKVTEKGKDVELRCDPISGHTALYWYRQSLGQGLEFLIYFQGNSAPDKSGLPSDRFSAERTGGSVSTLTIQRTQQEDSAVYLCASSSPGESYNSPLHFGNGTRLTVT.

The rearrangement uses TRBV7-9 and TRBJ1-6, with D hard to call. Germline V CDR1 and CDR2: SEHNR, FQNEAQ (reference sequence). V gave up 5 bases and J gave up 9 bases, with 17 bases separating them. The CDR3 totals 15 residues. The CDR3 here is CASSRLSTVGSPLHF. The CDR3 nucleotides are TGTGCCAGCAGCCGCCTGTCCACAGTGGGTTCACCCCTCCACTTT. The entire variable domain, with the rest obtained from reference TRBV7-9 and TRBJ1-6, is as follows: DTGVSQNPRHKITKRGQNVTFRCDPISEHNRLYWYRQTLGQGPEFLTYFQNEAQLEKSRLLSDRFSAERPKGSFSTLEIQRTEQGDSAMYLCASSRLSTVGSPLHFGNGTRLTVT.